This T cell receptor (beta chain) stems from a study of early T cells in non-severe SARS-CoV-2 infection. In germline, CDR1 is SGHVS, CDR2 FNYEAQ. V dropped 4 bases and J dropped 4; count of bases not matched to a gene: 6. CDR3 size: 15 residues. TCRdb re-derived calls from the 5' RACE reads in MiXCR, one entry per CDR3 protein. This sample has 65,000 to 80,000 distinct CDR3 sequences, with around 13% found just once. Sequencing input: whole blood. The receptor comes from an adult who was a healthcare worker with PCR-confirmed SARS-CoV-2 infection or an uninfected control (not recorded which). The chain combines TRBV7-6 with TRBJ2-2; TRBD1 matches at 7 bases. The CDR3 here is CASSSWAGGTGELFF. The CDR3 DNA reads TGTGCCAGCAGCTCTTGGGCAGGGGGCACCGGGGAGCTGTTTTTT.